These T cell receptor beta chains were read from a single sample in a study of T cell repertoires in cytomegalovirus infection. TCRdb re-called the reads with MiXCR, one entry per CDR3 protein. Of 250,000 to 300,000 distinct CDR3 sequences listed, under 30% are singletons. The specimen was PBMCs. Receptors originate from a human donor in good health (CMV status not recorded). Some clones in this sample may be carry-over from other donors' samples. Each CDR3 is given without its conserved first and last residue.

ASSFGGGGTDTQY	TRBV7-8	TRBJ2-3
ASSLSGTPKETQY	TRBV7-2	TRBJ2-5
ASTVYAQETQY	TRBV2	TRBJ2-5
ASSLDSNNQPQH	TRBV11-2	TRBJ1-5
ASSDGQGVSHPLTPF	TRBV28	TRBJ1-1
ASSEQGGLDEKLF	TRBV19	TRBJ1-4
SASRGAGNIQY	TRBV20-1	TRBJ2-4
ASSQSNNSPLH	TRBV14	TRBJ1-6
ASSTIRNRGFYEQY	TRBV11-2	TRBJ2-7
ASSDSRDTEAF	TRBV18	TRBJ1-1
ASRLHTEAF	TRBV28	TRBJ1-1
ASTPPGGTFDIQY	TRBV7-2	TRBJ2-4
ASSPLWTQGRNQPQH	TRBV28	TRBJ1-5
ASSLRRPSSEQY	TRBV27	TRBJ2-7
ASSLDDGAYEQY	TRBV7-2	TRBJ2-7
ATSRDRSSTQPQH	TRBV15	TRBJ1-5
ASSLKIPTRQGTYGYT	TRBV7-2	TRBJ1-2
ASSLYASGGQGGRTQY	TRBV28	TRBJ2-3
ASSPDPLSNQPQH	TRBV5-1	TRBJ1-5
ASSYDGQPQH	TRBV6-2/TRBV6-3	TRBJ1-5
ASSLQPSQGYEQY	TRBV4-1	TRBJ2-7
ASSPRRGLGETQY	TRBV7-7	TRBJ2-5
ASSLAARSETQY	TRBV11-2	TRBJ2-5
ASQLKTYGYT	TRBV28	TRBJ1-2
ASSPEGSTDTQY	TRBV6-2/TRBV6-3	TRBJ2-3
ASSFVLNEQF	TRBV5-6	TRBJ2-1
ASTLGGQNTEAF	TRBV28	TRBJ1-1